This is a list of T cell receptor beta chains from one sample in a study of blood T cell repertoires in COVID-19. Data came from immunoSEQ multiplex PCR; TCRdb stores just in-frame clones and leaves some out. This sample has approximately 140,000 clones, with 88% found just once. Sequencing used peripheral blood. The receptors here all came from a man aged 55 to 70 with active or convalescent COVID-19. CDR3s include the opening cysteine and the closing phenylalanine or tryptophan. D genes are given only for firm matches. Part of the rows lack a size; the others show once, few, many or a class for expanded clones.

V	J	size	D	DNA	CDR3
TRBV27	TRBJ1-1	NA	NA	TGTGCCAGCAGTCCGCTCGGGGGGGCATGGACTGAAGCTTTCTTT	CASSPLGGAWTEAFF
TRBV29-1	TRBJ1-4	NA	TRBD1	TGCAGCGTTGAAGCAGGGGGCGTTAATGAAAAACTGTTTTTT	CSVEAGGVNEKLFF
TRBV3-1/TRBV3-2	TRBJ2-1	NA	TRBD2	TGTGCCAGCAGCCGTGGACTAGCGGGGGGCTACAATGAGCAGTTCTTC	CASSRGLAGGYNEQFF
TRBV7-6	TRBJ1-4	NA	TRBD1	TGTGCCAGCAGCCCTACCCGGACAGGGGCAACTAATGAAAAACTGTTTTTT	CASSPTRTGATNEKLFF
TRBV2	TRBJ2-1	NA	TRBD2	TGTGCCAGTTTAGCGGGAGCGCCGCGAAATGAGCAGTTCTTC	CASLAGAPRNEQFF
TRBV7-9	TRBJ1-6	NA	TRBD1	TGTGCCAGCAGCTTCCCGGGACAGGGGGCGAATAATTCACCCCTCCACTTT	CASSFPGQGANNSPLHF
TRBV5-4	TRBJ2-2	NA	TRBD2	TGTGCCAGCAGCTTGGAGGGCGGGAGGGTCGCCGGGGAGCTGTTTTTT	CASSLEGGRVAGELFF
TRBV6-2/TRBV6-3	TRBJ1-2	once	TRBD1	TGTGCCAGCAGTTACCGGGCAGGGGGCGCGAAAGCTAACTATGGCTACACCTTC	CASSYRAGGAKANYGYTF
TRBV14	TRBJ2-1	NA	NA	TGTGCCAGCAGCCCGGGGACTGCAACCTACAATGAGCAGTTCTTC	CASSPGTATYNEQFF
TRBV7-3	TRBJ2-1	once	TRBD1	TGTGCCAGCAGCCGGGACAGGGGTGGCAATGAGCAGTTCTTC	CASSRDRGGNEQFF
TRBV6-1	TRBJ1-2	NA	TRBD1	TGTGCCAGCAGTGGCGGGACAGGGCGGTCCTACTATGGCTACACCTTC	CASSGGTGRSYYGYTF
TRBV19	TRBJ1-2	NA	TRBD1	TGTGCCAGTTGGGACAGGCGAGGTGGCTACACCTTC	CASWDRRGGYTF
TRBV28	TRBJ1-3	once	NA	TGTGCCAGCAGTGAAGTCTCGGGACTTAGGGGCCTATCCTCTGGAAACACCATATATTTT	CASSEVSGLRGLSSGNTIYF
TRBV4-2	TRBJ2-2	NA	NA	TGTGCCAGCAGTCCCCTTTTTAGCGGGAACACCGGGGAGCTGTTTTTT	CASSPLFSGNTGELFF
TRBV3-1/TRBV3-2	TRBJ2-1	NA	TRBD2	TGTGCCAGCAGCCAAGAAGATAGTACTAGCGGGAGGGGGGTGCTCTTC	CASSQEDSTSGRGVLF
TRBV28	TRBJ2-7	NA	TRBD1	TGTGCCAGCAGAACCGGGACAGGGGGCTCCTACGAGCAGTACTTC	CASRTGTGGSYEQYF
TRBV9	TRBJ2-1	NA	TRBD1	TGTGCCAGCAGCGTAGAAGGGGGCTTATACAATGAGCAGTTCTTC	CASSVEGGLYNEQFF
TRBV24-1	TRBJ2-1	NA	NA	TGTGCCACCAGTGATTCCCCGGGAGTAAATGAGCAGTTCTTC	CATSDSPGVNEQFF
TRBV28	TRBJ1-5	once	NA	TGTGCCAGCAGTTCCGGCAGGTCATCGATCGCGTATAGCAATCAGCCCCAGCATTTT	CASSSGRSSIAYSNQPQHF
TRBV7-2	TRBJ1-6	NA	NA	TGTGCCAGCAGCTTTGGAGGTTCTTCACCCCTCCACTTT	CASSFGGSSPLHF
TRBV5-1	TRBJ2-7	once	NA	TGCGCCAGCAGCTATGGCTCCACCTCCGGGGAGCAGTACTTC	CASSYGSTSGEQYF
TRBV28	TRBJ2-7	NA	TRBD1	TGTGCCAGCAGTTTGGGGGGACAGGGCTACGAGCAGTACTTC	CASSLGGQGYEQYF
TRBV5-5	TRBJ2-1	few	TRBD2	TGTGCCAGCAGCCTGGGGACTAGCGGGGGGGCCTACAATGAGCAGTTCTTC	CASSLGTSGGAYNEQFF
TRBV28	TRBJ2-2	NA	TRBD1	TGTGCCAGCAGTTGGCACAGGGGGGACGACTTTCGGAGATTCTCCGGGGAGCTGTTTTTT	CASSWHRGDDFRRFSGELFF
TRBV7-6	TRBJ2-7	NA	TRBD2	TGTGCCAGCAGCTTAACGTTAGCGGGGTACGAGCAGTACTTC	CASSLTLAGYEQYF
TRBV6-5	TRBJ1-6	NA	TRBD1	TGTGCCAGCAGGGACAGGGTAAATTCACCCCTCCACTTT	CASRDRVNSPLHF
TRBV20-1	TRBJ1-2	NA	NA	TGCAGTGGGAAACAGTCCGGCTACACCTTC	CSGKQSGYTF
TRBV7-9	TRBJ2-1	few	NA	TGTGCCAGCAGCTCGGGAGCGGGCAGCTCCTACAATGAGCAGTTCTTC	CASSSGAGSSYNEQFF
TRBV27	TRBJ2-2	NA	TRBD1	TGTGCCAGCAGTTTAAGGGCAGGGGGCAGGTTAGGCACCGGGGAGCTGTTTTTT	CASSLRAGGRLGTGELFF
TRBV3-1/TRBV3-2	TRBJ2-3	NA	TRBD2	TGTGCCAGCAGCCTTATAGCGGGAGGGCCCGGAGATACGCAGTATTTT	CASSLIAGGPGDTQYF
TRBV3-1/TRBV3-2	TRBJ1-3	NA	NA	TGTGCCAGCAGCCAAGTACGGTGGCAGGGAGGAAACACCATATATTTT	CASSQVRWQGGNTIYF
TRBV19	TRBJ1-2	once	NA	TGTGCCAGTAGTATTGGAGGGACCGGCTACACCTTC	CASSIGGTGYTF
TRBV5-1	TRBJ2-7	NA	NA	TGCGCCAGCAGCTTGAACGGTCCGAGCTCCTACGAGCAGTACTTC	CASSLNGPSSYEQYF
TRBV28	TRBJ2-7	NA	NA	TGTGCCAGCAGGGAGACTACAGTCTACGAGCAGTACTTC	CASRETTVYEQYF
TRBV11-2	TRBJ2-7	few	TRBD1	TGTGCCAGCAGCGAGAGGGACAGACCCCACTACGAGCAGTACTTC	CASSERDRPHYEQYF
TRBV19	TRBJ1-2	NA	NA	TGTGCCAGTACTAACAGGGCTGGCTATGGCTACACCTTC	CASTNRAGYGYTF
TRBV5-8	TRBJ2-5	NA	NA	TGTGCCAGCAGCTTGGGAAGAATGGAGACGGGGACCCAGTACTTC	CASSLGRMETGTQYF
TRBV28	TRBJ2-4	NA	TRBD1	TGTGCCAGCAGTTTAAGGGACAGCCGAGCGTACTTC	CASSLRDSRAYF
TRBV28	TRBJ2-6	NA	TRBD1	TGTGCCAGCGGAAGGACAGGGCCAGTGTCTGGGGCCAACGTCCTGACTTTC	CASGRTGPVSGANVLTF
TRBV7-6	TRBJ2-3	NA	NA	TGTGCCAGCAGCCCGGGGTTGGATACGCAGTATTTT	CASSPGLDTQYF
TRBV5-1	TRBJ2-1	NA	NA	TGCGCCAGCAGCTTGCCTAGGACAGGTCTACGGGGGAATGAGCAGTTCTTC	CASSLPRTGLRGNEQFF
TRBV7-9	TRBJ2-5	NA	NA	TGTGCCAGCAGCCCAGCGAGCGGAGTTGGGGAAGAGACCCAGTACTTC	CASSPASGVGEETQYF
TRBV13	TRBJ2-1	NA	TRBD2	TGTGCCAGCAGCCCCAGGAGCATCCTAGCGGGAGGACCCAGCTCCTACAATGAGCAGTTCTTC	CASSPRSILAGGPSSYNEQFF
TRBV6-1	TRBJ2-7	NA	NA	TGTGCCAGCAGTGAACATTCTCTAATGTCGGCCTACGAGCAGTACTTC	CASSEHSLMSAYEQYF
TRBV19	TRBJ2-7	NA	NA	TGTGCCGCTGGGAGCTCCTACGAGCAGTACTTC	CAAGSSYEQYF
TRBV4-1	TRBJ2-1	NA	TRBD2	TGCGCCAGCAGCCAAGCGACTAGCGCTTACAATGAGCAGTTCTTC	CASSQATSAYNEQFF
TRBV28	TRBJ1-2	once	TRBD1	TGTGCCAGCAGGGCGACAGGGAAGAACTATGGCTACACCTTC	CASRATGKNYGYTF
TRBV10-3	TRBJ1-1	once	NA	TGTGCCATCAGTGGTATCGTGGGCGACACTGAAGCTTTCTTT	CAISGIVGDTEAFF
TRBV14	TRBJ2-7	NA	TRBD2	TGTGCCAGCAGCCCGGCTAGCGGGAGAGCCCTGGGGGAGCAGTACTTC	CASSPASGRALGEQYF
TRBV19	TRBJ1-5	NA	NA	TGTGCCAGTACGTTTCAGGTAAATCAGCCCCAGCATTTT	CASTFQVNQPQHF
TRBV4-3	TRBJ1-1	NA	NA	TGCGCCAGCAGCCACAGGACAGACACTGAAGCTTTCTTT	CASSHRTDTEAFF
TRBV3-1/TRBV3-2	TRBJ2-7	NA	TRBD2	TGTGCCAGCAGCCCGGGACTAGCGGGAACGGTGCAGTACTTC	CASSPGLAGTVQYF
TRBV28	TRBJ1-5	NA	NA	TGTGCCAGCAGTTTAAGGGGACAGCCCCAGCATTTT	CASSLRGQPQHF
TRBV10-3	TRBJ2-7	NA	NA	TGTGCCACCGCCCAGTTAGTGGATGGAGCCTACGAGCAGTACTTC	CATAQLVDGAYEQYF
TRBV7-9	TRBJ2-3	NA	TRBD2	TGTGCCAGCAGCTTAGCGGGGACTAGCGGGAGGAAGACAGATACGCAGTATTTT	CASSLAGTSGRKTDTQYF
TRBV28	TRBJ2-2	NA	TRBD1	TGTGCCAGCAGAGACAGACAGGGGGCTTCCGGGGAGCTGTTTTTT	CASRDRQGASGELFF
TRBV28	TRBJ1-4	NA	NA	TGTGCCAGCAGTCCCGGGGGGGGGCCTGGTAATGAAAAACTGTTTTTT	CASSPGGGPGNEKLFF
TRBV9	TRBJ2-3	NA	TRBD2	TGTGCCAGCAGCGTAACTAGCGGGAGGGCCACAGATACGCAGTATTTT	CASSVTSGRATDTQYF
TRBV19	TRBJ2-3	NA	TRBD2	TGTGCCAGTAGTTTGGGCGGACTAGCGGGGAGCACAGATACGCAGTATTTT	CASSLGGLAGSTDTQYF
TRBV28	TRBJ2-7	once	TRBD1	TGTGCCAGCAGTCCCGGACAGGGCTCCTACGAGCAGTACTTC	CASSPGQGSYEQYF